The clone carrying this TCR beta chain came up once. This sample is part of a study of blood T cells in healthy people across ages. PCR was performed a second time for roughly 7 to 11 cycles using a sample-barcoded 5' primer and a J-beta primer mix. TCRdb redid the calling of the 5' RACE reads with MiXCR, one entry per CDR3 protein. The repertoire consists of approximately 780,000 distinct CDR3 sequences, with around 24% occurring once and the leading ten covering 3%. This sample was also put to use in a study of T cells of mothers and their children.

The receptor's source is a boy younger than 18 in good health. Material: blood.

CDR3 in DNA: TGTGCCATTTCGACGGAGGTGGAGCTGTTTTTT. It translates to CAISTEVELFF. The chain carries TRBV10-3 and TRBJ2-2; TRBD2 might be the D (5 bases). CDR1 and CDR2 from the germline V gene are ENHRY and SYGVKD. V lost 9 bases and J lost 10, with 12 bases in between. The CDR3 is 11 amino acids.